The entry below gives a single T cell receptor (beta chain) sequence along with its context. Its specificity is unknown. Assay: immunoSEQ multiplex PCR; the TCRdb copy retains only in-frame clones and omits some. This table has 190,000 or so clones, 80% to 95% appearing once. The data were obtained in a study of T cell responses to AZD1222 COVID-19 vaccine. Study observations and caveats: The study identified only 6 or 7 AZD1222 recipients as seropositive at baseline.

Pooled in the analysis were second doses at about 4 or about 12 weeks. CDR1 and CDR2 from the germline V gene are SGHRS and YFSETQ. Trimming left V 0 bases short and J 0 bases short, with 10 bases between. The CDR3 consists of 17 residues. The sample here was peripheral blood, taken 28 days after the second AZD1222 dose. This TCR came from an adult who received the AZD1222 COVID-19 vaccine. V gene TRBV5-1 combines with J gene TRBJ1-6; D remains unclear. CDR3 loop: CASSLEGGSSYNSPLHF. CDR3 bases: TGCGCCAGCAGCTTGGAGGGCGGGAGCTCCTATAATTCACCCCTCCACTTT.